At least ten counts were recorded for the clone carrying this TCR beta chain. These data come from a study of response to subunit inactivated influenza vaccine. TCRdb fed the RT-PCR reads into MiXCR, producing one record per CDR3 protein. The table has a few hundred thousand distinct CDR3 sequences, roughly a fifth seen once. Material: PBMCs from blood, obtained about 20 months after vaccination. The clonotype originates from a man in his fifties or sixties who received an inactivated influenza vaccine.

The CDR3 DNA reads TGTGCCAGCAGTTTCGAGGATAATTCACCCCTCCACTTT. As protein: CASSFEDNSPLHF. The chain has TRBV12-3 or TRBV12-4 and TRBJ1-6; D unresolved. Between the trimmed V and J ends, which lost 3 bases and 5 bases, there was a span of 5 bases. The CDR3 runs 13 residues.